The rows below give T cell receptor beta chains drawn from one sample of a study of radiotherapy plus CTLA-4 blockade in lung cancer. The assay was immunoSEQ multiplex PCR, and TCRdb's table has in-frame clones only and misses some. This sample has fewer than 65,000 clones, with 79% found just once. Specimen: peripheral blood, collected from a patient treated with radiotherapy plus ipilimumab. These receptors were obtained from a human donor with non-small cell lung cancer who had a complete response to radiotherapy plus ipilimumab. The conserved cysteine and the conserved F or W are not part of the CDR3 here. The order of the fields is V gene, CDR3 protein.

>TRBV5-5
ASSLSTGVPYSPLH
>TRBV30
AWRKRYGLGNTEAF
>TRBV5-6
ASSLSGTDTQY
>TRBV9
ASSGGTGYNSPLH
>TRBV7-9
ASSLGDRPEAF
>TRBV7-2
ASTTSSYNEQF
>TRBV18
ASSQTGTGFAGELF
>TRBV10-3
AISESPGGDTGELF
>TRBV5-6
ASSLRGWTVSTDTQY
>TRBV30
AWRGTARLSRLF
>TRBV5-1
ASSSPQGEDTQY
>TRBV10-1
ASSDPGGEAF
>TRBV14
ASSQDPGGYGYT
>TRBV6-5
ASSPYSSTNEKLF
>TRBV7-9
ASRRDSSGNTIY
>TRBV7-2
ASGPRQGNYGYT
>TRBV27
ASSSAWSSLGGYT
>TRBV2
ASSVGGGAF
>TRBV10-2
ASTAGQGGGQPQH
>TRBV10-3
AACTGTGGLNEQF
>TRBV6-4
ASRAPSRGGATGELF
>TRBV30
AWSPVPGQGPGSYEQY
>TRBV7-2
ASSREGDQPQH
>TRBV2
ASSRLAGGPSGTQY
>TRBV19
ASSMRSNSPLH
>TRBV7-2
ASSSWTVGSGNTIY
>TRBV29-1
SVGSDSQETQY
>TRBV7-2
ASSYSRDMGYT
>TRBV11-3
ASSLDRTGALYGYT
>TRBV2
ASRDDRANEQF
>TRBV7-2
ASSSQAGGQETQY
>TRBV18
ASSPGQTTNEKLF
>TRBV7-9
ASSSMRGAKNIQY
>TRBV5-1
ASSLSGTKSSGANVLT
>TRBV2
ASSLQGDYSNQPQH
>TRBV5-1
ASSYPQREGSDTQY
>TRBV7-9
ASVGGITNYGYT
>TRBV6-5
ATFRGNTEAF
>TRBV12-5
ASSGDSYGELF
>TRBV6-5
ASSYGTGLNSPLH
>TRBV7-9
ASGGRDTEAF
>TRBV2
ASSQGGDSWGNKAPLH
>TRBV6-5
ASKVDGVTDTQY
>TRBV7-2
ASSFEFQETQY
>TRBV6-6
ASSYSKEGETH
>TRBV27
ASSLWLQSTDTQY
>TRBV9
ASSSSGQGAVGAKNIQY
>TRBV5-1
ASSLGGLSRTDTQY
>TRBV5-6
ASSLTGDGGTEAF
>TRBV7-7
ASSPTGVGTGELF
>TRBV19
ASSTQGEAF
>TRBV19
ASSIDRGNEQF
>TRBV7-9
ASSLGPASSRGYT
>TRBV19
ASRLAGTSSTDTQY
>TRBV7-2
ASSPGRGYSPLH